In its sample, the clone carrying this TCR beta chain was seen a few times. Using a J-beta primer mix together with a sample-barcoded 5' primer, a second PCR was run for about 7 to 12 cycles. TCRdb used MiXCR to reprocess the 5' RACE reads, holding one entry per CDR3 protein. The table shows 710,000 or so distinct CDR3 sequences, with approximately 31% occurring only once. This sample is part of a study of blood T cells in healthy people across ages. The CDR3 extends over 14 amino acids. In germline, CDR1 is MDHEN, CDR2 SYDVKM. V trimming: 5 bases; J trimming: 2 bases; junction bases outside the gene matches: 5.

The source of this sequence is an elderly woman in good health. J is TRBJ2-5 and V is TRBV28, with TRBD2 matching over 7 bases. Material for sequencing was blood. CDR3 DNA: TGTGCCAGCAGTCCGGCGGGGGTACAAGAGACCCAGTACTTC. As protein: CASSPAGVQETQYF.